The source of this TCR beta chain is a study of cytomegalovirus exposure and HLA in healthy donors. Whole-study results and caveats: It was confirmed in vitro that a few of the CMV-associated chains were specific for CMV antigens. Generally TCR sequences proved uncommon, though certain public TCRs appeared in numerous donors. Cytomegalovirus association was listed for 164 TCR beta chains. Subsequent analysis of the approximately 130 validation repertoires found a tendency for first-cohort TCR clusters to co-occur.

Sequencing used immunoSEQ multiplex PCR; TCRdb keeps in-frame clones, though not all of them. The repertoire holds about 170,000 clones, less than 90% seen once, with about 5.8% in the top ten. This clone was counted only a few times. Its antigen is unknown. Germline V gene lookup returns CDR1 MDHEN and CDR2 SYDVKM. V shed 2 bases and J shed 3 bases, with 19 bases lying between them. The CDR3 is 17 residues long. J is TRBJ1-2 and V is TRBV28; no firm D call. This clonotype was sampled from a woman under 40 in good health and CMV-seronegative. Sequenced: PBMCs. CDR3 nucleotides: TGTGCCAGCAGTTTAGGGCAGCGAGCTATATCCTACTATGGCTACACCTTC. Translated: CASSLGQRAISYYGYTF.